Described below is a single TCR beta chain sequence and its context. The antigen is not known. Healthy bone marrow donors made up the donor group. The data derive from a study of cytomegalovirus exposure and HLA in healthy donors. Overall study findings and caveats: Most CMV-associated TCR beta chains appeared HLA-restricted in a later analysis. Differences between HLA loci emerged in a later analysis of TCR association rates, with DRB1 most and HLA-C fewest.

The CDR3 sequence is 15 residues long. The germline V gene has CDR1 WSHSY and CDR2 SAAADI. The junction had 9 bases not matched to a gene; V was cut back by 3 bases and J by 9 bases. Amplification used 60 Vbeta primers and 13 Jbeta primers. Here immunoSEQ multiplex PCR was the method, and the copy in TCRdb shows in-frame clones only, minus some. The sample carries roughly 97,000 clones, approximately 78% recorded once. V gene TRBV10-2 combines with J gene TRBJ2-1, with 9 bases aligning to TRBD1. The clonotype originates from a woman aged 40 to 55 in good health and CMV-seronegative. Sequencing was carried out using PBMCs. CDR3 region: CASSDPGQGWIEQFF. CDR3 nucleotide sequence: TGCGCCAGCAGTGATCCGGGACAGGGATGGATTGAGCAGTTCTTC.